This TCR beta chain was recorded in a study of early T cells in non-severe SARS-CoV-2 infection. The CDR3 has 17 residues. V shed 4 bases and J 2 bases; nucleotides not matched to a gene: 14. There are many counts of this clonotype. Each CDR3 protein gets one entry after TCRdb re-called the 5' RACE reads with MiXCR. Counted here are roughly 57,000 distinct CDR3 sequences, 13% occurring once; the ten biggest clones make up approximately 8.5%. The chain employs TRBV12-3 or TRBV12-4 and TRBJ2-7, with 7 bases aligning to TRBD1. This clonotype originated in an adult who was a healthcare worker with PCR-confirmed SARS-CoV-2 infection or an uninfected control (not recorded which). The specimen was whole blood, collected at baseline. The CDR3 loop reads CASSSDRVNVRPYEQYF. In DNA form, the CDR3 reads TGTGCCAGCAGTTCAGACAGGGTAAACGTGAGGCCCTACGAGCAGTACTTC.